This is a list of T cell receptor beta chains from one sample in a study of T cell responses to AZD1222 COVID-19 vaccine. Profiled with immunoSEQ multiplex PCR; TCRdb holds only in-frame clones, not every one. Of tens of thousands of clones in the sample, about nine tenths were seen once. Here the sequenced sample was peripheral blood, taken 28 days after the second AZD1222 dose. The receptors originated from an adult who received the AZD1222 COVID-19 vaccine. Each CDR3 is given with its conserved first and last residue. A D gene is named only where the DNA matches it firmly. Where a row states a size, it is once, few, many or the class of an expanded clone; other rows omit it.

D | J | V | size | DNA | CDR3
- | TRBJ2-1 | TRBV30 | - | TGTGCTCTGTCGGCTAGTCCCCTCAACAATGAGCAGTTCTTC | CALSASPLNNEQFF
TRBD1 | TRBJ1-5 | TRBV9 | - | TGTGCCAGCAGCCCAGGGACAGGGGCGCTCAATCAGCCCCAGCATTTT | CASSPGTGALNQPQHF
- | TRBJ1-2 | TRBV15 | - | TGTGCCACCAGCAGAGATGGGGTAGGGGGCTACACCTTC | CATSRDGVGGYTF
- | TRBJ1-1 | TRBV6-5 | - | TGTGCCAGCAGGTCCCCGAACACTGAAGCTTTCTTT | CASRSPNTEAFF
- | TRBJ1-1 | TRBV20-1 | - | TGCAGTGCGGTGGCGACCACTGAAGCTTTCTTT | CSAVATTEAFF
- | TRBJ1-3 | TRBV9 | - | TGTGCCAGCAGCGCCGGGACGGCAGGAAACACCATATATTTT | CASSAGTAGNTIYF
- | TRBJ1-2 | TRBV7-5 | - | TGTGCCAGAAGCTTAGCGGCAGGCAGCGATAACTATGGCTACACCTTC | CARSLAAGSDNYGYTF
- | TRBJ1-4 | TRBV5-1 | - | TGCGCCAGCAGCTTGGCGGGGGCCCAGGAAAAACTGTTTTTT | CASSLAGAQEKLFF
TRBD1 | TRBJ1-2 | TRBV10-3 | - | TGTGCCATCAGTGGGACAGGGCCCTATGGCTACACCTTC | CAISGTGPYGYTF
- | TRBJ2-7 | TRBV10-3 | once | TGTGCCATCAGTCCTCGATTGGGGGAGAGGCCCTACGAGCAGTACTTC | CAISPRLGERPYEQYF
TRBD1 | TRBJ2-5 | TRBV27 | - | TGTGCCAGCAGTTACACGACAGGGGAAGAGACCCAGTACTTC | CASSYTTGEETQYF
TRBD1 | TRBJ1-6 | TRBV19 | - | TGTGCCAGTAGTACAGGGGGAGGTAATTCACCCCTCCACTTT | CASSTGGGNSPLHF
TRBD1 | TRBJ2-7 | TRBV6-5 | - | TGTGCCAGCACCCGGCCGGACAGGGAATACGAGCAGTACTTC | CASTRPDREYEQYF
TRBD2 | TRBJ2-2 | TRBV6-2/TRBV6-3 | - | TGTGCCAGCAGTGACCGGGGACTAGCGGGAGACACCGGGGAGCTGTTTTTT | CASSDRGLAGDTGELFF
TRBD1 | TRBJ1-5 | TRBV4-1 | few | TGCGCCAGCAGCCAACGGACAGGGGTAGGGACTAGCAATCAGCCCCAGCATTTT | CASSQRTGVGTSNQPQHF
TRBD1 | TRBJ2-7 | TRBV30 | - | TGTGCCCTGGAACTCCGGGACAGGTTAATCTACGAGCAGTACTTC | CALELRDRLIYEQYF
- | TRBJ2-7 | TRBV18 | few | TGTGCCAGTTCCATGGCGACGATCCACGAGCAGTACTTC | CASSMATIHEQYF
- | TRBJ2-2 | TRBV7-2 | - | TGTGCCAGCAGCTTGGCCCCGGGTCGGAACACCGGGGAGCTGTTTTTT | CASSLAPGRNTGELFF
- | TRBJ1-4 | TRBV7-8 | - | TGTGCCAGCAGCTCCCCTAATGAAAAACTGTTTTTT | CASSSPNEKLFF
- | TRBJ2-1 | TRBV11-1 | - | TGTGCCAGCAGCCGGAGCGGAGGAAGCTCCTACAATGAGCAGTTCTTC | CASSRSGGSSYNEQFF
- | TRBJ1-5 | TRBV20-1 | - | TGCAGTGCTAGGGTAAATCAGCCCCAGCATTTT | CSARVNQPQHF
- | TRBJ1-1 | TRBV23-1 | - | TGCGCCAGCAGTCAATTCTCCTGGGGGCGATTTGAAGCTTTCTTT | CASSQFSWGRFEAFF
TRBD2 | TRBJ2-1 | TRBV30 | - | TGTGCCCTCCGGACTAGCGGGGGCCTGAATGAGCAGTTCTTC | CALRTSGGLNEQFF
- | TRBJ2-3 | TRBV11-3 | once | TGTGCCAGCAGCTTAGATCGGGGCGGGAGCACAGATACGCAGTATTTT | CASSLDRGGSTDTQYF
TRBD1 | TRBJ1-2 | TRBV7-8 | - | TGTGCCAGCAGCTTCAGGACAGGGACGATGGATGGCTACACCTTC | CASSFRTGTMDGYTF
- | TRBJ1-1 | TRBV30 | - | TGTGCCTGGAGTCCGGGACAGAACACTGAAGCTTTCTTT | CAWSPGQNTEAFF
TRBD1 | TRBJ1-2 | TRBV10-3 | - | TGTGCCATCAGTGACCCCGGGACAGGGGATCCCTATGGCTACACCTTC | CAISDPGTGDPYGYTF
TRBD1 | TRBJ2-3 | TRBV15 | - | TGTGCCACCAGCAGAGATCGGACAGGGGGCGCGGCAGATACGCAGTATTTT | CATSRDRTGGAADTQYF
- | TRBJ1-5 | TRBV2 | - | TGTGCCAGCAGGAGGGGTGAGGGTTGGCAGCCCCAGCATTTT | CASRRGEGWQPQHF
TRBD2 | TRBJ2-7 | TRBV5-6 | - | TGTGCCAGCAGCTTGGTGGCGGGAGTCGGCGAGCAGTACTTC | CASSLVAGVGEQYF
- | TRBJ1-2 | TRBV5-1 | - | TGCGCCAGCAGGTTGGGCGGAGGGGCAGGGTCCCTCTATGGCTACACCTTC | CASRLGGGAGSLYGYTF
- | TRBJ1-3 | TRBV7-9 | - | TGTGCCAGCAGCTGGGCACAGAGTCCCTCTGGAAACACCATATATTTT | CASSWAQSPSGNTIYF
- | TRBJ1-6 | TRBV5-1 | once | TGCGCCAGCAGCTTGGTTGGGACGACTAGCTCCTATAATTCACCCCTCCACTTT | CASSLVGTTSSYNSPLHF
- | TRBJ1-1 | TRBV11-2 | - | TGTGCCAGCAGCTTAGTTGGCGGGAACACTGAAGCTTTCTTT | CASSLVGGNTEAFF
- | TRBJ1-1 | TRBV18 | once | TGTGCCAGCTCACCACCGGAGACTGAAGCTTTCTTT | CASSPPETEAFF
- | TRBJ2-1 | TRBV7-8 | - | TGTGCCAGCAGCCCCCGCGTAGCTGAGGGTGAGCAGTTCTTC | CASSPRVAEGEQFF
- | TRBJ2-7 | TRBV21-1 | once | TGTGCCAGTAAGTTTGTCAACCGCTACTACGAGCAGTACTTC | CASKFVNRYYEQYF
TRBD1 | TRBJ1-1 | TRBV7-2 | - | TGTGCCAGCACCGAGCACGGAGGGGGCTTAACTGAAGCTTTCTTT | CASTEHGGGLTEAFF
TRBD1 | TRBJ2-5 | TRBV5-1 | - | TGCGCCAGCAGCTTGGACAGGGGTAAAGAGACCCAGTACTTC | CASSLDRGKETQYF
TRBD1 | TRBJ2-1 | TRBV7-2 | - | TGTGCCAGCAGCTTAACAGGGGTCCCCTACAATGAGCAGTTCTTC | CASSLTGVPYNEQFF
- | TRBJ1-2 | TRBV11-3 | - | TGTGCCAGCAGCTTAATAGGAAACGGCTACACCTTC | CASSLIGNGYTF
TRBD2 | TRBJ2-7 | TRBV6-6 | - | TGTGCCAGCAGTTACTTGTCGGGAGGGGGCGAGCAGTACTTC | CASSYLSGGGEQYF
- | TRBJ2-7 | TRBV5-1 | - | TGCGCCAGCAGTCAAACAGGTATGACCTACGAGCAGTACTTC | CASSQTGMTYEQYF
- | TRBJ2-7 | TRBV4-2 | - | TGTGCCAGCAGCCAAGGGGCAGGGGATTCCCTCGAGCAGTACTTC | CASSQGAGDSLEQYF